This T cell receptor (beta chain) comes out of a study of shared clonotypes between healthy human individuals. To note about this clone: The antigen is unknown.

CDR1 MNHNY and CDR2 SVGAGI come from the germline V gene (reference sequence). CDR3 length equals 16 residues. The V and J ends lost 5 bases and 4 bases, in that order; junction bases with no gene match: 10. Only CD45RO-negative cells positively selected for CCR7 counted as naive CD8 cells, so terminally differentiated effector memory CD45RA+ cells were excluded. Study-level points and caveats: Approximately 5% was the fraction of naive CD4 clonotypes found shared across several donors.

At a deep level, the assay was run. Profiled with immunoSEQ multiplex PCR; TCRdb holds only in-frame clones, not every one. The sample lists a few hundred thousand clones, around 95% occurring once. Material for sequencing was naive CD8+ T cells sorted from blood. The chain is built from TRBV6-6 and TRBJ2-3; 9 bases are a match to TRBD1. The sequence was obtained from a woman aged 25 to 39 in good health. CDR3 nucleotides: TGTGCCAGCAGTAATCCGGGACAGGGACCTGCAGATACGCAGTATTTT. It specifies CASSNPGQGPADTQYF.